These 32 T cell receptor beta chains share one sample of origin, sequenced in a study of blood T cell repertoires in COVID-19. TCRdb's copy holds only in-frame clones and misses some; the assay was immunoSEQ multiplex PCR. The sample includes 200,000 or so clones, nearly 85% seen only once; the top ten take under 5.5%. Sample: peripheral blood. These receptors all come from a woman aged 25-40 years with acute or convalescent COVID-19.

The chain uses TRBV5-1 and TRBJ1-1, with D uncertain. V lost 3 bases and J lost 8, with 14 bases in between. The CDR3 contains 13 residues. Germline V lookup: CDR1 SGHRS, CDR2 YFSETQ. DNA of the CDR3: TGCGCCAGCAGCTCTTTACAGTCAGCAGAAGCTTTCTTT. Translation gives CASSSLQSAEAFF.

The rearrangement links TRBV30 to TRBJ1-6; D is perhaps TRBD1 (6 bases). V was trimmed by 7 bases and J by 2 bases, leaving 12 bases between them. Germline V gene lookup returns CDR1 GTSNPN and CDR2 SVGIG (reference sequence). This CDR3 has 14 amino acids. The CDR3 loop is CASQGTTYNSPLHF. CDR3 bases: TGTGCCTCCCAGGGGACTACCTATAATTCACCCCTCCACTTT.

Regarding this clone: One end of the junction varies from germline; a read error may be responsible. The rearrangement joins TRBV7-7 to TRBJ2-7; D is unclear. This CDR3 comprises 13 residues. The V gene's germline CDR1 is SSHAT and CDR2 FNYEAQ (reference sequence). CDR3 residues: CASSLRASYEQYF. CDR3 nucleotides: TGTGCTAGCAGCTTAAGAGCAAGCTACGAGCAGTACTTC.

The chain combines TRBV3-1 (or the pseudogene TRBV3-2) with TRBJ2-7; TRBD1 matches at 8 bases. Per the germline V gene, CDR1 is LGHDT and CDR2 is YNNKEL (reference sequence). The J segment lost 7 bases and the V segment lost 3 bases, leaving 8 bases of the junction unmatched. There are 14 residues in the CDR3. CDR3 sequence (DNA): TGTGCCAGCAGCCATGGCCAGGGGGCGGGGGAGCAGTACTTC. Protein: CASSHGQGAGEQYF.

The chain carries TRBV20-1 and TRBJ2-7, with D possibly matching TRBD1 (5 bases). There are 13 residues in the CDR3. V was trimmed by 3 bases and J by 6 bases, leaving 15 bases between them. Per the germline V gene, CDR1 is DFQATT and CDR2 is SNEGSKA (reference sequence). In DNA form, the CDR3 reads TGCAGTGCTAGTCATAGGCTAAGGGGCGAGCAGTACTTC. It yields the protein CSASHRLRGEQYF.

The chain is built from TRBV28 and TRBJ2-7; 7 positions agree with TRBD1. The germline V gene has CDR1 MDHEN and CDR2 SYDVKM. The CDR3 has 14 amino acids. V lost 3 bases and J lost 2; bases outside the gene matches: 4. CDR3 nucleotides: TGTGCCAGCAGTTTGTGGGACAGCACCTACGAGCAGTACTTC. It yields the protein CASSLWDSTYEQYF.

The chain links TRBV27 to TRBJ2-1; TRBD1 might be the D (6 bases). The CDR3 contains 12 residues. Germline V lookup: CDR1 MNHEY, CDR2 SMNVEV (reference sequence). Trimming pared 10 bases from V and 5 bases from J, leaving 12 bases between. CDR3 loop: CATLGTHNEQFF. CDR3 bases: TGTGCCACCTTGGGGACACACAATGAGCAGTTCTTC.

The chain joins TRBV7-9 to TRBJ1-5; 7 bases line up with TRBD1. Losses at the gene ends were 5 bases for V and 5 bases for J; bases not matched to a gene: 12. The CDR3 runs to 16 residues. Germline values: CDR1 SEHNR, CDR2 FQNEAQ (reference sequence). The CDR3 DNA reads TGTGCCAGCAGCGTCTCCGGGACAGAGGTATATCAGCCCCAGCATTTT. It yields the protein CASSVSGTEVYQPQHF.

The rearrangement links TRBV9 to TRBJ1-1; unclear D gene. Germline values: CDR1 SGDLS, CDR2 YYNGEE. The CDR3 extends over 15 amino acids. The germline V and J ends were trimmed by 2 bases and 1 base, with 12 bases remaining between them. CDR3 amino acids: CASSVSPTANTEAFF. CDR3 in DNA: TGTGCCAGCAGCGTTTCTCCCACAGCGAACACTGAAGCTTTCTTT.

The rearrangement uses TRBV2 and TRBJ1-1; 8 bases map to TRBD1. Germline-derived CDR1 and CDR2 are SNHLY and FYNNEI. CDR3 size: 17 residues. The ends lost 1 base at V and 0 bases at J; junction bases unmatched: 7. The CDR3 is CASSEGAGGSMNTEAFF. DNA of the CDR3: TGTGCCAGCAGTGAAGGGGCAGGGGGCTCGATGAACACTGAAGCTTTCTTT.

V gene TRBV13 combines with J gene TRBJ1-1; no firm D call. Trimming took 5 bases from V and 8 from J, leaving 15 bases between them. CDR3 length: 13 amino acids. Germline CDR1 reads PRHDT; CDR2 reads FYEKMQ (reference sequence). The CDR3 region has the DNA TGTGCCAGCAGCGGGTCAGCGTCTTTCGAAGCTTTCTTT. Protein: CASSGSASFEAFF.

The sample holds a few counts of this clone. V gene TRBV7-8 combines with J gene TRBJ2-7, with D possibly matching TRBD1 (5 bases). Trimming cost V 1 base and J 0 bases, with 19 bases left between them. Per the germline V gene, CDR1 is SGHVS and CDR2 is FQNEAQ. The CDR3 sequence is 18 residues long. CDR3 amino acids: CASSLVSRARVSSYEQYF. CDR3 coding DNA: TGTGCCAGCAGCTTAGTAAGCAGGGCCCGCGTGAGCTCCTACGAGCAGTACTTC.

The genes are TRBV19 and TRBJ2-5; D is ambiguous. The germline V gene encodes CDR1 LNHDA and CDR2 SQIVND (reference sequence). The CDR3 extends over 13 amino acids. Trimming cost V 3 bases and J 1 base, with 6 bases left between them. The CDR3 nucleotides are TGTGCCAGTAGTATTTCCAGCCAAGAGACCCAGTACTTC. This encodes CASSISSQETQYF.

The chain links TRBV5-4 to TRBJ2-3, with D possibly TRBD2 on 5 matching bases. V lost 0 bases, J lost 8 bases, and 10 bases lay in between. Germline V gives CDR1 SGHNT, CDR2 YYREEE (reference sequence). CDR3 length: 13 residues. CDR3 loop: CASSLGTRVTQYF. The CDR3 bases are TGTGCCAGCAGCTTGGGAACGCGGGTTACGCAGTATTTT.

The V gene is TRBV9, the J gene TRBJ1-5; perhaps TRBD1 as D (6 bases). CDR1 is SGDLS and CDR2 is YYNGEE in the germline V gene. V dropped 7 bases and J dropped 6 bases, with 17 bases sitting between them. The CDR3 is 14 amino acids. CDR3 amino acids: CASSQGSLSQPQHF. In DNA form, the CDR3 reads TGTGCCAGCTCCCAGGGGAGCTTGAGTCAGCCCCAGCATTTT.

The chain joins TRBV6-6 to TRBJ2-5; 7 nucleotides agree with TRBD1. Germline lookup yields CDR1 MNHNY and CDR2 SVGAGI (reference sequence). The CDR3 consists of 14 residues. V was pared by 6 bases and J by 5 bases, with 9 bases of the junction left unmatched. For the CDR3, the DNA is TGTGCCAGCAGCAACTCCTTACAGGGGGAGACCCAGTACTTC. Amino acid sequence: CASSNSLQGETQYF.

This CDR3 is CASSFSVSGGSNQPQHF. DNA of the CDR3: TGTGCCAGCAGCTTTTCCGTCTCGGGGGGCAGCAATCAGCCCCAGCATTTT. This rearrangement joins TRBV7-8 to TRBJ1-5; D possibly corresponds to TRBD1 (6 bases). The V gene's germline CDR1 is SGHVS and CDR2 FQNEAQ. Trimming removed 3 bases from V and 1 base from J, with 16 bases in between. The CDR3 runs 17 residues.

This chain connects TRBV25-1 to TRBJ1-5; tentatively, D is TRBD1 (5 bases). In germline, CDR1 is MGHDK, CDR2 SYGVNS. V was pared by 1 base and J by 7 bases, with 14 bases between. The length of the CDR3 is 15 residues. The CDR3 coding sequence is TGTGCCAGCAGTGAATCGGTTTTAGGGGAACAGCCCCAGCATTTT. As protein: CASSESVLGEQPQHF.

The chain uses TRBV11-2 and TRBJ2-2, with TRBD1 matching 8 bases. CDR1 and CDR2 from the germline V gene are SGHAT and FQNNGV. V was pared by 6 bases and J by 2 bases, with 8 bases of the junction left unmatched. The CDR3 extends over 16 amino acids. CDR3 in amino acids: CASRSYGTGNTGELFF. The DNA of the CDR3 is TGTGCCAGCAGGAGTTACGGGACAGGCAACACCGGGGAGCTGTTTTTT.

The V gene is TRBV6-5, the J gene TRBJ1-2; D uncertain. Looked up from germline, CDR1 is MNHEY and CDR2 is SVGAGI. This CDR3 spans 15 amino acids. With 2 bases removed from V and 9 bases from J, the gap between germline ends came to 19 bases. CDR3 region: CASSYGSGFRYSYTF. In DNA form, the CDR3 reads TGTGCCAGCAGTTACGGATCGGGTTTTCGGTATAGCTACACCTTC.

As concerns this clone: At one end the junction does not follow the germline gene, possibly because of a read error. CDR3 coding DNA: TGCGCCAGCAGCCATCCCGGGACAGCCTTATTC. Protein sequence: CASSHPGTALF. The rearrangement uses TRBV4-1 and TRBJ1-2, with 7 bases identical to TRBD1. Germline V lookup: CDR1 MGHRA, CDR2 YSYEKL. The length of the CDR3 is 11 residues.

The gene calls are TRBV9 and TRBJ1-3; possibly TRBD1 for D (6 bases). CDR1 and CDR2 from the germline V gene are SGDLS and YYNGEE. V lost 0 bases and J 8 bases, leaving 27 bases between the germline ends. This CDR3 spans 19 amino acids. CDR3 protein: CASSVGPQGSSVQQHTIYF. CDR3 in DNA: TGTGCCAGCAGCGTAGGTCCACAGGGTTCGTCAGTTCAGCAGCACACCATATATTTT.

The chain is built from TRBV7-2 and TRBJ2-1; the match to TRBD2 covers 9 bases. Germline trimming cut 1 base from V and 4 bases from J; bases unmatched to any gene: 2. The CDR3 is 15 residues long. Germline-derived CDR1 and CDR2 are SGHTA and FQGNSA. The CDR3 DNA follows: TGTGCCAGCAGCTTAGAGGGACTAGCTTACAATGAGCAGTTCTTC. Translation: CASSLEGLAYNEQFF. Looking up the rest from reference TRBV7-2 and TRBJ2-1 gives the full variable domain: GAGVSQSPSNKVTEKGKDVELRCDPISGHTALYWYRQSLGQGLEFLIYFQGNSAPDKSGLPSDRFSAERTGGSVSTLTIQRTQQEDSAVYLCASSLEGLAYNEQFFGPGTRLTVL.

The CDR3 protein is CATSDSGQGTETQYF. The CDR3 DNA is TGTGCCACCAGTGACTCGGGACAGGGAACAGAGACCCAGTACTTC. The chain uses TRBV24-1 and TRBJ2-5, with TRBD1 matching 9 bases. The CDR3 totals 15 residues. With 4 bases clipped from V and 4 bases from J, the junction kept 6 bases outside the gene matches. Per the germline V gene, CDR1 is KGHDR and CDR2 is SFDVKD.

The chain couples TRBV5-4 to TRBJ1-2; 7 bases agree with TRBD1. Germline V CDR1 and CDR2: SGHNT, YYREEE (reference sequence). There are 13 residues in the CDR3. Losses at the gene ends were 4 bases for V and 5 bases for J; bases not matched to a gene: 5. CDR3 protein: CASSQTGRYGYTF. DNA of the CDR3: TGTGCCAGCAGCCAGACAGGGAGGTATGGCTACACCTTC. The full variable domain, its missing parts supplied by reference TRBV5-4 and TRBJ1-2, is ETGVTQSPTHLIKTRGQQVTLRCSSQSGHNTVSWYQQALGQGPQFIFQYYREEENGRGNFPPRFSGLQFPNYSSELNVNALELDDSALYLCASSQTGRYGYTFGSGTRLTVV.

The rearrangement uses TRBV15 and TRBJ1-5; D remains ambiguous. V lost 3 bases, J lost 7 bases, and 7 bases lay in between. Per germline, CDR1 LNHNV and CDR2 YYDKDF (reference sequence). This CDR3 spans 12 amino acids. CDR3 protein: CATSSGGQPQHF. In DNA, the CDR3 is TGTGCCACCAGCAGTGGAGGCCAGCCCCAGCATTTT.

V is TRBV18 and J is TRBJ1-5; tentatively, D is TRBD1 (5 bases). Trimming took 4 bases from V and 2 from J, leaving 12 bases between them. This CDR3 spans 15 amino acids. Germline CDR1 KGHSH, CDR2 LQKENI. CDR3 nucleotides: TGTGCCAGCTCACAGTCGACAGTTCGCAATCAGCCCCAGCATTTT. The encoded protein is CASSQSTVRNQPQHF.

This chain uses TRBV4-2 with TRBJ1-1; D call uncertain. The CDR3 has 13 amino acids. The V gene's germline CDR1 is LGHNA and CDR2 YNFKEQ. The V end was cut by 0 bases, the J end by 13 bases, with 15 bases between. The CDR3 loop is CASSQDYRTLLFF. CDR3 nucleotides: TGTGCCAGCAGCCAAGATTATAGAACCCTTCTTTTCTTT.

The chain is built from TRBV19 and TRBJ1-4; no reliable D call. The CDR3 contains 12 residues. Trimming cost V 9 bases and J 15 bases, with 20 bases left between them. Looked up from germline, CDR1 is LNHDA and CDR2 is SQIVND (reference sequence). Here the CDR3 DNA reads TGTGCCAGCAATGAGCACCGAGGCGGGTTGTTTTTT. It codes for CASNEHRGGLFF.

The genes are TRBV12-3 or TRBV12-4 and TRBJ1-2; D call uncertain. The CDR3 runs to 12 residues. V lost 7 bases, J lost 4 bases, and 10 bases lay in between. CDR3 DNA sequence: TGTGCCAGCACCCGGGGAGGCTATGGCTACACCTTC. Residues: CASTRGGYGYTF.

V gene TRBV10-3 combines with J gene TRBJ2-3; 13 bases fit TRBD2. This CDR3 contains 16 residues. The trim removed 4 bases at V and 2 bases at J, leaving 3 bases unmatched. Germline V gives CDR1 ENHRY, CDR2 SYGVKD. The CDR3 loop is CAISGLAGGLTDTQYF. Written as DNA, the CDR3 is TGTGCCATCAGTGGACTAGCGGGGGGACTCACAGATACGCAGTATTTT.

V is TRBV6-5 and J is TRBJ1-2; TRBD1 is a possible D gene (6 bases). Germline lookup yields CDR1 MNHEY and CDR2 SVGAGI. V was cut by 0 bases and J by 7 bases, with 15 bases left in between. The CDR3 is 15 residues long. The CDR3 DNA sequence: TGTGCCAGCAGTTACTCGACCAGGGGCCCACTTGGCTACACCTTC. Amino acids: CASSYSTRGPLGYTF.